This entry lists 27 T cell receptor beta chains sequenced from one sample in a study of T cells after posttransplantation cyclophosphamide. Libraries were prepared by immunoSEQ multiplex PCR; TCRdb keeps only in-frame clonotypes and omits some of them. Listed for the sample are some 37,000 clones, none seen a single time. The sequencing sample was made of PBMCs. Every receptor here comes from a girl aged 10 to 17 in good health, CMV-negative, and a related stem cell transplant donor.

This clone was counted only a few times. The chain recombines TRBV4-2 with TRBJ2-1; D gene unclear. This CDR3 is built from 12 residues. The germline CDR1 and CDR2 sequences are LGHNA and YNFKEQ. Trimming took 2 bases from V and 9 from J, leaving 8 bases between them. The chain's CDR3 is CASSQPRIEQFF. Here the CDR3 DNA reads TGTGCCAGCAGCCAACCGAGGATTGAGCAGTTCTTC.

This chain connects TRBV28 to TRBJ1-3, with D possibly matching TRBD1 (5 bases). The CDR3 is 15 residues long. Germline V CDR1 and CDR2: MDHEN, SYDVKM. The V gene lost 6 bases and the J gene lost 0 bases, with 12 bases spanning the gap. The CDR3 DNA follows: TGTGCCAGCAGGGAGAGACAGATCTCTGGAAACACCATATATTTT. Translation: CASRERQISGNTIYF.

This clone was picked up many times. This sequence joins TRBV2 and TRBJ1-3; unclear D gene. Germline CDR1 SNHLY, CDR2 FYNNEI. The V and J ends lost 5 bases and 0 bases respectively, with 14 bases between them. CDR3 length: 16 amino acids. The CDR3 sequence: CASSYSGSLSGNTIYF. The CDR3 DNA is TGTGCCAGCAGTTACTCAGGCTCCCTCTCTGGAAACACCATATATTTT.

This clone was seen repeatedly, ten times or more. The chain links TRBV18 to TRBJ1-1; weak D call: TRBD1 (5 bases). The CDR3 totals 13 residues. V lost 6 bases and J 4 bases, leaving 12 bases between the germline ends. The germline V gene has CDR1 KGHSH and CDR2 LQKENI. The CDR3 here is CASSLDRTTEAFF. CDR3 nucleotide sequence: TGTGCCAGCTCCCTAGACAGAACCACTGAAGCTTTCTTT. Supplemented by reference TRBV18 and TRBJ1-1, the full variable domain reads NAGVMQNPRHLVRRRGQEARLRCSPMKGHSHVYWYRQLPEEGLKFMVYLQKENIIDESGMPKERFSAEFPKEGPSILRIQQVVRGDSAAYFCASSLDRTTEAFFGQGTRLTVV.

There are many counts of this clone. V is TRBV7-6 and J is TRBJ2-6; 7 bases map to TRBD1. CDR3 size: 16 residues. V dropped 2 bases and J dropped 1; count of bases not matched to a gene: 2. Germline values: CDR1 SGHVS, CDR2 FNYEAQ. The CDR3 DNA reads TGTGCCAGCAGCTTAAGGGGGCCATCTGGGGCCAACGTCCTGACTTTC. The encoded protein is CASSLRGPSGANVLTF.

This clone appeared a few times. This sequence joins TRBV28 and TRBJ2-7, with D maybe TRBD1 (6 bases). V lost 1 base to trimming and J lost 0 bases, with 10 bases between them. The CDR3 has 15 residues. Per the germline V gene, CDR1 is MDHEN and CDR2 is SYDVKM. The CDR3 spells CASSLSDRGSYEQYF. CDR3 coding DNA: TGTGCCAGCAGTTTATCGGACAGAGGCTCCTACGAGCAGTACTTC.

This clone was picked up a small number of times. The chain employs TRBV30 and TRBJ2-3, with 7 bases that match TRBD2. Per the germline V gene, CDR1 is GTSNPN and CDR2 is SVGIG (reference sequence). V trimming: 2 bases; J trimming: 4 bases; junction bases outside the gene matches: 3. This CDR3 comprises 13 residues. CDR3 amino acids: CAWSPSGADTQYF. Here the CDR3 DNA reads TGTGCCTGGAGTCCTAGCGGAGCAGATACGCAGTATTTT.

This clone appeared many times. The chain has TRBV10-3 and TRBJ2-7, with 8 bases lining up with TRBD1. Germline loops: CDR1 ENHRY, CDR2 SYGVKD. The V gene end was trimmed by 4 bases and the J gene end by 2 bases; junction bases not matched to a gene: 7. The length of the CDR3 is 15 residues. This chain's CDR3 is CAISVPTGGTYEQYF. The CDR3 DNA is TGTGCCATCAGTGTCCCTACAGGGGGGACCTACGAGCAGTACTTC.

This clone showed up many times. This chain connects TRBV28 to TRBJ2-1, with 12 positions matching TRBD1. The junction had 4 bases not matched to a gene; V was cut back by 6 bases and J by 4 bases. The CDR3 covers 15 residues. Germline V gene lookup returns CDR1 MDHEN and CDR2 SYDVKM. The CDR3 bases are TGTGCCAGCAGCTCGGGACAGGGGGCTTACAATGAGCAGTTCTTC. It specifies CASSSGQGAYNEQFF.

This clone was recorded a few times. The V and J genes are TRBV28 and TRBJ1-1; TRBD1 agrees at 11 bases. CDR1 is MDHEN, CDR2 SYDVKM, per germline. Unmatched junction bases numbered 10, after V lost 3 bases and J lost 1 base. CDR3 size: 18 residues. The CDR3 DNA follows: TGTGCCAGCAGTTTCACACGGACAGGGGGCGTAGGGAACACTGAAGCTTTCTTT. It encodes CASSFTRTGGVGNTEAFF.

CDR3 in amino acids: CASSSTGTQETQYF. The CDR3 region has the DNA TGTGCCAGCAGCTCTACCGGGACTCAAGAGACCCAGTACTTC. This chain links TRBV7-9 with TRBJ2-5, with D possibly being TRBD2 (6 bases). The germline V gene encodes CDR1 SEHNR and CDR2 FQNEAQ (reference sequence). CDR3 length: 14 amino acids. The ends were cut back, 4 bases at V and 2 bases at J, with 11 bases in the middle. The variable domain in full, completed from reference TRBV7-9 and TRBJ2-5, reads DTGVSQNPRHKITKRGQNVTFRCDPISEHNRLYWYRQTLGQGPEFLTYFQNEAQLEKSRLLSDRFSAERPKGSFSTLEIQRTEQGDSAMYLCASSSTGTQETQYFGPGTRLLVL.

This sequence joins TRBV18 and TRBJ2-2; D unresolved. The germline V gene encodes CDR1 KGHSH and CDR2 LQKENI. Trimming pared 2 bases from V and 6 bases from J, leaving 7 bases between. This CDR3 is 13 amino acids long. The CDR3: CASSPETAGELFF. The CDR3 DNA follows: TGTGCCAGCTCACCAGAAACTGCCGGGGAGCTGTTTTTT. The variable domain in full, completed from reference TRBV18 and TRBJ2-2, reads NAGVMQNPRHLVRRRGQEARLRCSPMKGHSHVYWYRQLPEEGLKFMVYLQKENIIDESGMPKERFSAEFPKEGPSILRIQQVVRGDSAAYFCASSPETAGELFFGEGSRLTVL.

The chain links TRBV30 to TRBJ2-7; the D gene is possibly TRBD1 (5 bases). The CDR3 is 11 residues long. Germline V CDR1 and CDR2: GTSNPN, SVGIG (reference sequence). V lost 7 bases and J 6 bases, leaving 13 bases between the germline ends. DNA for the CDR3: TGTGCCTCCGGAACAGGCTCCGAGCAGTACTTC. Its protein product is CASGTGSEQYF.

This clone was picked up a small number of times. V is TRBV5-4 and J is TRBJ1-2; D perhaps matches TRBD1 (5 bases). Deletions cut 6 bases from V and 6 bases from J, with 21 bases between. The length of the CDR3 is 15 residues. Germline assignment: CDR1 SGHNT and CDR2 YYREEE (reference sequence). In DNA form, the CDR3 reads TGTGCCAGCACAAGTACCAGGGTTGGATGGAATGGCTACACCTTC. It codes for CASTSTRVGWNGYTF.

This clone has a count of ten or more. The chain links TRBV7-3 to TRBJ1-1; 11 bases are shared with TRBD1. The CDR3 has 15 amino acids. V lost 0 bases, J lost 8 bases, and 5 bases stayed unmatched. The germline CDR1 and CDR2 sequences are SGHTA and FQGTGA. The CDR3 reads CASSLTGQGAREAFF. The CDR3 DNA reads TGTGCCAGCAGCTTAACCGGACAGGGGGCGCGCGAAGCTTTCTTT.

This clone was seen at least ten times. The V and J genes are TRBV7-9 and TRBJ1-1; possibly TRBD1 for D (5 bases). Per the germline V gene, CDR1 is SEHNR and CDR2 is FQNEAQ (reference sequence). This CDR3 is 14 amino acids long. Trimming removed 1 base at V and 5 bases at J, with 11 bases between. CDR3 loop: CASSLVGGVTEAFF. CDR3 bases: TGTGCCAGCAGCTTAGTTGGGGGGGTGACTGAAGCTTTCTTT.

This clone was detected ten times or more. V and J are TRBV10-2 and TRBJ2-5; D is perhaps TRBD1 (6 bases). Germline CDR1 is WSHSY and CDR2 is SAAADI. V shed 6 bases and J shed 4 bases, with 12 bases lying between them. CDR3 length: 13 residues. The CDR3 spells CASRDSSRETQYF. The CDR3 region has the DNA TGCGCCAGCAGGGACAGCTCCCGAGAGACCCAGTACTTC.

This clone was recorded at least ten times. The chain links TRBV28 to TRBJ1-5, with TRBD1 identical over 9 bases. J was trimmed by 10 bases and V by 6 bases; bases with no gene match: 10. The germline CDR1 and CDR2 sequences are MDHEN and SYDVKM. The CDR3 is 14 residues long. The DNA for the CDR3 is TGTGCCAGCAGCCAAGGGACAGGGTTAGTTCCCCAGCATTTT. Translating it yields CASSQGTGLVPQHF.

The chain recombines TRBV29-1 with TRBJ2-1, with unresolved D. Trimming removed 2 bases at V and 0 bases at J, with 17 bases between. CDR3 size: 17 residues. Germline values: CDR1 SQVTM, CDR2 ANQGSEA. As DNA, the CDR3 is TGCAGCGTTGAAACAAGAGCGAAAACCAGCTCCTACAATGAGCAGTTCTTC. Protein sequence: CSVETRAKTSSYNEQFF.

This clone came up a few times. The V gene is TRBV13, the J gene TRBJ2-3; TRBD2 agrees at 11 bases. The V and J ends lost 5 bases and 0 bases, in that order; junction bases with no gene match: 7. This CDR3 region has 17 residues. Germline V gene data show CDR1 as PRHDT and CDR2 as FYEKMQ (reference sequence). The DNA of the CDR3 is TGTGCCAGCAGCCTAGACCGGACTAGCGGGAGCACAGATACGCAGTATTTT. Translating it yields CASSLDRTSGSTDTQYF.

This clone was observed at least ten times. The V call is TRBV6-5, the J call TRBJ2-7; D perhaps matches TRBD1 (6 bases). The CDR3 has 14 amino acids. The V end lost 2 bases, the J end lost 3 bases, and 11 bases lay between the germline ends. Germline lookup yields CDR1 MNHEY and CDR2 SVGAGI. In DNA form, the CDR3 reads TGTGCCAGCAGTTACAAGGACAGCAGCTACGAGCAGTACTTC. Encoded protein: CASSYKDSSYEQYF.

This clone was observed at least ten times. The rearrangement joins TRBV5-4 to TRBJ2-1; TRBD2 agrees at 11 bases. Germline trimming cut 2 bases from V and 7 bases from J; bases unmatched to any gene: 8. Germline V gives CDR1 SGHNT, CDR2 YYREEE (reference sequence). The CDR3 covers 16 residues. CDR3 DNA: TGTGCCAGCAGCTTTACTAGCGGGAGTTGGCTTAATGAGCAGTTCTTC. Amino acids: CASSFTSGSWLNEQFF.

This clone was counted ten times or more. CDR3 nucleotides: TGTGCCAGCAGCTTGACAGTTACCTCCAACACTGAAGCTTTCTTT. Its protein product is CASSLTVTSNTEAFF. V and J are TRBV5-4 and TRBJ1-1; no clear D. CDR1 SGHNT and CDR2 YYREEE come from the germline V gene (reference sequence). V was pared by 1 base and J by 2 bases, with 12 bases between. This CDR3 is 15 amino acids long.

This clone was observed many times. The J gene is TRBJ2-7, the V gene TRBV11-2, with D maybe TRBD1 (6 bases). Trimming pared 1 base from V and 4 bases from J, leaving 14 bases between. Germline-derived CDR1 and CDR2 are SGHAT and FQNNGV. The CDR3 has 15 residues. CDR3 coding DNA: TGTGCCAGCAGCTTAGGTCAGGCCAGGGGTTACGAGCAGTACTTC. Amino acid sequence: CASSLGQARGYEQYF.

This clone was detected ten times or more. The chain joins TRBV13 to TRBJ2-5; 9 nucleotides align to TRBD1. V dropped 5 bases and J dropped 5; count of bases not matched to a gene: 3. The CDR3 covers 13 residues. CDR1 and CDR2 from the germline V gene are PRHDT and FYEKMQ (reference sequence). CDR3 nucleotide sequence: TGTGCCAGCAGCCACAGGGGGCCGGAGACCCAGTACTTC. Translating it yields CASSHRGPETQYF.

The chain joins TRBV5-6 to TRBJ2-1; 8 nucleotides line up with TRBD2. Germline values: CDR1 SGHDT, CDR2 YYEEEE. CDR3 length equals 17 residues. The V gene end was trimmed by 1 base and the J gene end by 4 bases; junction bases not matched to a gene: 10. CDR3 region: CASSLLTGGATYNEQFF. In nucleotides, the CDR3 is TGTGCCAGCAGCTTGCTTACGGGGGGGGCCACTTACAATGAGCAGTTCTTC.

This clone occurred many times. DNA of the CDR3: TGCGCCAGCAGTGATTCGTACAATGAGCAGTTCTTC. This translates into CASSDSYNEQFF. The rearrangement links TRBV10-1 to TRBJ2-1, with unresolved D. V lost 3 bases and J lost 4, with 4 bases in between. Germline V gene lookup returns CDR1 WNHNN and CDR2 SYGVQD (reference sequence). The CDR3 sequence is 12 residues long.